The present entry profiles one T cell receptor beta chain with its context. This record belongs to a study of T-cell memory formation after mild COVID-19. Study summary: Clusters were largely donor specific.

MiXCR was run by TCRdb on the 5' RACE reads, yielding one entry per CDR3 protein. The sample contains hundreds of thousands of distinct CDR3 sequences, approximately 22% of which appear only once. The receptor was isolated from a man between 18 and 35 years old who had mild COVID-19 (a few samples of this study predate the infection). Cell type and time point are not known. Input material: PBMCs or a T cell subset sorted from them (not recorded which).

CDR3 sequence reads: CASSMGTADEKLFF. The CDR3 region has the DNA TGCGCCAGCAGTATGGGGACAGCGGATGAAAAACTGTTTTTT. The gene calls are TRBV5-1 and TRBJ1-4, with 7 bases that match TRBD1. Germline assignment: CDR1 SGHRS and CDR2 YFSETQ. Germline trimming cut 5 bases from V and 6 bases from J; bases unmatched to any gene: 7. The CDR3 contains 14 residues.